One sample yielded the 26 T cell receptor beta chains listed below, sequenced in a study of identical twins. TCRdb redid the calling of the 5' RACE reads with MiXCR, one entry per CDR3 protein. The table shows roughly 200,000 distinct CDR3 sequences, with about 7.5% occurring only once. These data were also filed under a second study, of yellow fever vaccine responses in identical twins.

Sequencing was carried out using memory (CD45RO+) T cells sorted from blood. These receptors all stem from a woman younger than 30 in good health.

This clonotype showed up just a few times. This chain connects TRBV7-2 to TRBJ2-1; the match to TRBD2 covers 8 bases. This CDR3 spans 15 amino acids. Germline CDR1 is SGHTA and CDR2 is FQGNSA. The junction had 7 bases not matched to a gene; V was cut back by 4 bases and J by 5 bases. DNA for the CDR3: TGTGCCAGCAGCTCGACGGGGGGGGTAAACAATGAGCAGTTCTTC. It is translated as CASSSTGGVNNEQFF.

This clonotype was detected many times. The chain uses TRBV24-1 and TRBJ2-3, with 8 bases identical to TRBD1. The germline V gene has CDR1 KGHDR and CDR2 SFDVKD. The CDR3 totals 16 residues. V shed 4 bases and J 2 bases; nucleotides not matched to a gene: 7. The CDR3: CATSDPTGAYTDTQYF. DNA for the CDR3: TGTGCCACCAGTGACCCGACAGGGGCGTACACAGATACGCAGTATTTT.

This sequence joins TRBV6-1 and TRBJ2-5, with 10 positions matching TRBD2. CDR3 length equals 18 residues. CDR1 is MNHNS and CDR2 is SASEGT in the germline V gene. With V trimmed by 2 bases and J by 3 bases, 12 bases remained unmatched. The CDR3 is CASSEMASGSLYEETQYF. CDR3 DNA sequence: TGTGCCAGCAGTGAAATGGCTAGCGGGAGCCTATATGAAGAGACCCAGTACTTC.

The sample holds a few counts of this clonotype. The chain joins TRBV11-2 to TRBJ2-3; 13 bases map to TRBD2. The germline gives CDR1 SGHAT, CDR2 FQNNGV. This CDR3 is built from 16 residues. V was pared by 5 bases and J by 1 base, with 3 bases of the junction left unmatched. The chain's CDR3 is CASSPGTSGGTDTQYF. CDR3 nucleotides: TGTGCCAGCAGCCCAGGGACTAGCGGGGGCACAGATACGCAGTATTTT.

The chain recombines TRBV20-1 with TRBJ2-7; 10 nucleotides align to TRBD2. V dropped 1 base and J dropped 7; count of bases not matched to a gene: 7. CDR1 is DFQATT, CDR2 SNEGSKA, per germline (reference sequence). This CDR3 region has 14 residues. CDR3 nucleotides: TGCAGTGCTAGAGGGCTAGCGGGAGCTTTTGAGCAGTACTTC. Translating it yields CSARGLAGAFEQYF.

The CDR3: CASKEGLAASYEQYF. CDR3 nucleotide sequence: TGTGCCAGCAAGGAAGGACTAGCGGCCTCCTACGAGCAGTACTTC. The chain employs TRBV2 and TRBJ2-7, with 10 bases fitting TRBD2. The CDR3 runs to 15 residues. Germline V gene sequence: CDR1 SNHLY, CDR2 FYNNEI. Germline trimming cut 7 bases from V and 0 bases from J; bases unmatched to any gene: 6.

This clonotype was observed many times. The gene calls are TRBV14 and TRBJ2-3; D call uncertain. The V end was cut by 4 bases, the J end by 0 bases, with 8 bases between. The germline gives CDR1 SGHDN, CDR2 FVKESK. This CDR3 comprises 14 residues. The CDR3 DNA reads TGTGCCAGCAGCCCTTGGACGAGCACAGATACGCAGTATTTT. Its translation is CASSPWTSTDTQYF. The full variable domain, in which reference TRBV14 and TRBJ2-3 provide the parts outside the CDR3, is EAGVTQFPSHSVIEKGQTVTLRCDPISGHDNLYWYRRVMGKEIKFLLHFVKESKQDESGMPNNRFLAERTGGTYSTLKVQPAELEDSGVYFCASSPWTSTDTQYFGPGTRLTVL.

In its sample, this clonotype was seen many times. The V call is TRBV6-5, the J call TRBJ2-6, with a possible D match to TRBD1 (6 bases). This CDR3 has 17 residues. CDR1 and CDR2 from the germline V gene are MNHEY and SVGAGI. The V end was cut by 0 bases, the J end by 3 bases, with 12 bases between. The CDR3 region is CASSYSTGLGGANVLTF. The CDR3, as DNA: TGTGCCAGCAGTTACTCGACAGGCCTAGGTGGGGCCAACGTCCTGACTTTC.

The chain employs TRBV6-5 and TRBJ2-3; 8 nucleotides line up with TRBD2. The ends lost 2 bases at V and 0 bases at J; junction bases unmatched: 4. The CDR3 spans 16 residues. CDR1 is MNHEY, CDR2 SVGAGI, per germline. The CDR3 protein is CASSYGSGVSTDTQYF. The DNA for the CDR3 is TGTGCCAGCAGTTACGGTAGCGGGGTTAGCACAGATACGCAGTATTTT.

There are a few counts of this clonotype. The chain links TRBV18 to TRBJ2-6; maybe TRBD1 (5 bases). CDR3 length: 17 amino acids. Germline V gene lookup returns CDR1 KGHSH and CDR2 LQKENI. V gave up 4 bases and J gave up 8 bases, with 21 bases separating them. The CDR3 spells CASSRFRVASETNVLTF. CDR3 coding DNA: TGTGCCAGCTCACGGTTCAGGGTTGCGAGTGAGACCAACGTCCTGACTTTC.

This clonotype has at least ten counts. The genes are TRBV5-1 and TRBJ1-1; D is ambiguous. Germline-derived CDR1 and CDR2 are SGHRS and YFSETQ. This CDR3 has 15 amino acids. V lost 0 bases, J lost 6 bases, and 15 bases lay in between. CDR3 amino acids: CASSLVSTNDAEAFF. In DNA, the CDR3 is TGCGCCAGCAGCTTGGTCTCTACCAACGACGCTGAAGCTTTCTTT.

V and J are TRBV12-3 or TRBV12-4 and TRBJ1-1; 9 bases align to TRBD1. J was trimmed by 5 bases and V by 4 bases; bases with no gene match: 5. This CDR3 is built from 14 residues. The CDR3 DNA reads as TGTGCCAGCAGTTCGACAGGGGGTGGGACTGAAGCTTTCTTT. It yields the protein CASSSTGGGTEAFF.

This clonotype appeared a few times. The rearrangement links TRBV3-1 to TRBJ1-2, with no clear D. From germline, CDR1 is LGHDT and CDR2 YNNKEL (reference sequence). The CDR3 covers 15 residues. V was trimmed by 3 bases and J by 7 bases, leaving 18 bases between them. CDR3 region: CASSQIGPSKIGYTF. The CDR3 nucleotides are TGTGCCAGCAGCCAGATTGGACCAAGTAAGATTGGCTACACCTTC.

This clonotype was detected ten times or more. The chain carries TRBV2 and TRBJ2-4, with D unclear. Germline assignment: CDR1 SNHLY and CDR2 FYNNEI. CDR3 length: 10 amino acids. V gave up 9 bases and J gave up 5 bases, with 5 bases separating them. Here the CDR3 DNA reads TGTGCCAGGACCGAAAACATTCAGTACTTC. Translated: CARTENIQYF.

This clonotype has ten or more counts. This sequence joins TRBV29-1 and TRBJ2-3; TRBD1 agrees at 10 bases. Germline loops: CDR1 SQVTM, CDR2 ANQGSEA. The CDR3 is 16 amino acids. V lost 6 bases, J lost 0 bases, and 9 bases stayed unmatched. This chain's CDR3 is CSVARGQGLSTDTQYF. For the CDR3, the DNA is TGCAGCGTCGCGAGGGGACAGGGGCTAAGCACAGATACGCAGTATTTT.

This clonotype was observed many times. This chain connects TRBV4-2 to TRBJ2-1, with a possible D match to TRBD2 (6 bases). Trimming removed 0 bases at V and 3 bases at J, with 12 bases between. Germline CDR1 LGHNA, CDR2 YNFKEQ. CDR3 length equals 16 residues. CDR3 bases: TGTGCCAGCAGCCAAGATCCCGGGACTGGCTACAATGAGCAGTTCTTC. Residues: CASSQDPGTGYNEQFF.

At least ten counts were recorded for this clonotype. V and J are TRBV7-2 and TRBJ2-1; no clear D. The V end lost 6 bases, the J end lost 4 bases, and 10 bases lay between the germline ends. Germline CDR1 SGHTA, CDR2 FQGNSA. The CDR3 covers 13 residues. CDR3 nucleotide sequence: TGTGCCAGCAGGATGACACAATACAATGAGCAGTTCTTC. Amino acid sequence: CASRMTQYNEQFF.

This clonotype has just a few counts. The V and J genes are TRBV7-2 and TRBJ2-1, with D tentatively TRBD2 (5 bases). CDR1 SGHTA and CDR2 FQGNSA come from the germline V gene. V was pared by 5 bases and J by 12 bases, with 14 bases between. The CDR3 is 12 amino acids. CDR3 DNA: TGTGCCAGCAGCCAGAGCGTTCGGGGGCAGTTCTTC. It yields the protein CASSQSVRGQFF.

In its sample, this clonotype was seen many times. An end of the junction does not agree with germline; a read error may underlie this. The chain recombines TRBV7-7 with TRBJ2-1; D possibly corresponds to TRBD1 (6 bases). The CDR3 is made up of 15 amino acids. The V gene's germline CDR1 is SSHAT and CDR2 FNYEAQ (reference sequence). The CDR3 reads CASSQEQGIGNEQFF. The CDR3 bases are TGTGCTAGCAGTCAGGAACAGGGTATTGGCAATGAGCAGTTCTTC.

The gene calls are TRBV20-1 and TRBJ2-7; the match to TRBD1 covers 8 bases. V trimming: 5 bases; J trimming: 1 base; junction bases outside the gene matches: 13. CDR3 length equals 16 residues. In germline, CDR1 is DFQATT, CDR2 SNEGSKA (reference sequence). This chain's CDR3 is CSARTGSRGRSYEQYF. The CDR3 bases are TGCAGTGCTCGGACAGGGTCAAGGGGGAGATCCTACGAGCAGTACTTC.

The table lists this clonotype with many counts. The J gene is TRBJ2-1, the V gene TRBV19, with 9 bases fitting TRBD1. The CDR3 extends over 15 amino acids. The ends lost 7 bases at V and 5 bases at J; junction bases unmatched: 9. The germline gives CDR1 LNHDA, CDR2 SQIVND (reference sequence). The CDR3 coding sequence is TGTGCCAGTACCACCGGGACAGGGTCCAACAATGAGCAGTTCTTC. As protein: CASTTGTGSNNEQFF.

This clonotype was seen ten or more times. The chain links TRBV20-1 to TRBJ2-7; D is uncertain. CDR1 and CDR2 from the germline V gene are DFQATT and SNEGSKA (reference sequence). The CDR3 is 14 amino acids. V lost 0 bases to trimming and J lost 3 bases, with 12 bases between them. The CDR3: CSARDPVRDYEQYF. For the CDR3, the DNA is TGCAGTGCTAGAGATCCGGTTAGAGACTACGAGCAGTACTTC.

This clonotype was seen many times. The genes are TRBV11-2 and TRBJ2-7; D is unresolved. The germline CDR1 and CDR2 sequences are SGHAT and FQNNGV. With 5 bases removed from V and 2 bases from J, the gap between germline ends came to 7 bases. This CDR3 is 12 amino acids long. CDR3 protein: CASSPTAYEQYF. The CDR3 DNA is TGTGCCAGCAGCCCCACCGCCTACGAGCAGTACTTC.

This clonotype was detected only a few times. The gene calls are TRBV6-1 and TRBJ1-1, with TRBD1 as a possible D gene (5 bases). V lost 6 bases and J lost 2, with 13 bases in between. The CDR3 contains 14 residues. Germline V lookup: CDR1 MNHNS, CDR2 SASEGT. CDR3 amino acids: CASRGWQGNTEAFF. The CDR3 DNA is TGTGCCAGCAGAGGATGGCAGGGCAACACTGAAGCTTTCTTT.

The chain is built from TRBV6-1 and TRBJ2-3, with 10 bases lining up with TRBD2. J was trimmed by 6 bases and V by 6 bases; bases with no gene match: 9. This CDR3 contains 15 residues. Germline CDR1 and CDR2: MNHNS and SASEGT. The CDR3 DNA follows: TGTGCCAGCAGGCCCGGACTAGCGGCCCCCGATACGCAGTATTTT. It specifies CASRPGLAAPDTQYF.

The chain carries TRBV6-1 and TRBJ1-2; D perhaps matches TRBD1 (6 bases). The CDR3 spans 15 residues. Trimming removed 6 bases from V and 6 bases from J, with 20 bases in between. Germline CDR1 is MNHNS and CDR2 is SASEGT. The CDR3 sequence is CASRLRDIYGDGYTF. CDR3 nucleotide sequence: TGTGCCAGCAGGCTCCGGGACATTTATGGGGATGGCTACACCTTC.